Sequencing of this T cell receptor (beta chain) was carried out in a study of T cell responses to AZD1222 COVID-19 vaccine. Study results and limitations: Rises in breadth and depth of Spike-specific TCRs came after two AZD1222 doses. A mostly white British donor set with more females was recruited, and clonal diversity was possibly underestimated.

As regards this clone: Its antigen is unknown.

Only in-frame clones appear in the TCRdb table, and some are missing; sequencing was by immunoSEQ multiplex PCR. This sample has fewer than 30,000 clones, with roughly 86% found just once. Unmatched junction bases numbered 2, after V lost 3 bases and J lost 5 bases. The CDR3 length is 14 residues. Germline V lookup: CDR1 SGHRS, CDR2 YFSETQ. Pooled samples include second doses given at about 4 or 12 weeks. The TCR was taken from an adult who received the AZD1222 COVID-19 vaccine. The rearrangement uses TRBV5-1 and TRBJ1-6, with TRBD1 matching 7 bases. The source was peripheral blood, collected 28 days after the second AZD1222 dose. The CDR3 region has the DNA TGCGCCAGCAGCTGGGACAGCCATAATTCACCCCTCCACTTT. It specifies CASSWDSHNSPLHF.